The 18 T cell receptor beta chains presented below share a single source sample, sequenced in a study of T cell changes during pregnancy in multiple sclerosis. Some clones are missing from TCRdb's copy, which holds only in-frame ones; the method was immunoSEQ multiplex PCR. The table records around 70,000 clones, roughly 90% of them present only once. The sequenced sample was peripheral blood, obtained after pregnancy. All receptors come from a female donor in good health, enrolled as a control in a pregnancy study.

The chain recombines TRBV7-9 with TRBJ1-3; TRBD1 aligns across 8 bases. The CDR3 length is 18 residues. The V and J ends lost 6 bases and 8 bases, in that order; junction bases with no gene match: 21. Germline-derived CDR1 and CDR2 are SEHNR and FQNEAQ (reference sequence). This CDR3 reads CASRPIPGTGLDGDTIYF. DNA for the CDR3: TGTGCCAGCAGGCCAATCCCCGGGACAGGCCTTGATGGGGACACCATATATTTT.

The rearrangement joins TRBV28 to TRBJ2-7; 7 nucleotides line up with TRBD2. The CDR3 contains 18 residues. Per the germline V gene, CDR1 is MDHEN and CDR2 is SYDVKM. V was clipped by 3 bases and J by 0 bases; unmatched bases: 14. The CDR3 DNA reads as TGTGCCAGCAGTTTGTCCTTGACTAGCTTATCCTTCTCCTACGAGCAGTACTTC. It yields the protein CASSLSLTSLSFSYEQYF.

CDR3 bases: TGTGCCAGCAGTACTATGATGGACAGGGATTATGGCTACACCTTC. Its translation is CASSTMMDRDYGYTF. The rearrangement joins TRBV28 to TRBJ1-2; 8 bases line up with TRBD1. This CDR3 is 15 amino acids long. Unmatched junction bases numbered 10, after V lost 5 bases and J lost 5 bases. Germline V gene data show CDR1 as MDHEN and CDR2 as SYDVKM.

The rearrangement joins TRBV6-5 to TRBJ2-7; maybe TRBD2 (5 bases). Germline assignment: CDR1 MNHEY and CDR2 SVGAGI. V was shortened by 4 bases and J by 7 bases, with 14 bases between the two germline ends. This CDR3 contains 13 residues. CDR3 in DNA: TGTGCCAGCAGTTCTTCCGGGAATAGGGAGCAGTACTTC. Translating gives CASSSSGNREQYF.

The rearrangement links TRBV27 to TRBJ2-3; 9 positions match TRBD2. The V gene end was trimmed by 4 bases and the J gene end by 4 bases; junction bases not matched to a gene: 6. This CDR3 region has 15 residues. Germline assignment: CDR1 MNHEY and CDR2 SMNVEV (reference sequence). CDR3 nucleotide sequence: TGTGCCAGCAGTTATAGCGGGGGAGTGGCAGATACGCAGTATTTT. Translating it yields CASSYSGGVADTQYF.

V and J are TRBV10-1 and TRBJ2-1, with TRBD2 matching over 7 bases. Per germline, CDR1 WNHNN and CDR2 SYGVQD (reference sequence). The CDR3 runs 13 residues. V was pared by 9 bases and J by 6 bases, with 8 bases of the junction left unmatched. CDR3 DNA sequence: TGCGCCAGGAGCGGGATCTCCCCCAATGAGCAGTTCTTC. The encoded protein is CARSGISPNEQFF.

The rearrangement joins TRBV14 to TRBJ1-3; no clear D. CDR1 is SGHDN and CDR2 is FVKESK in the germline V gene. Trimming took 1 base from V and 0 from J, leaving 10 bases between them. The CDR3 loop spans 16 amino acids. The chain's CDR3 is CASSQVEEGSGNTIYF. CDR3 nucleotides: TGTGCCAGCAGCCAAGTCGAGGAGGGCTCTGGAAACACCATATATTTT.

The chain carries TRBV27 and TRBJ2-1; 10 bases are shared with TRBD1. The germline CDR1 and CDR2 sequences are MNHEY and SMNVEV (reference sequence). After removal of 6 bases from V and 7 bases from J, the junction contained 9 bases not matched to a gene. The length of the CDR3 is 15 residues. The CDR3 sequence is CASRAGTGAVNEQFF. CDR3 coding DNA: TGTGCCAGCAGAGCCGGGACAGGGGCAGTAAATGAGCAGTTCTTC.

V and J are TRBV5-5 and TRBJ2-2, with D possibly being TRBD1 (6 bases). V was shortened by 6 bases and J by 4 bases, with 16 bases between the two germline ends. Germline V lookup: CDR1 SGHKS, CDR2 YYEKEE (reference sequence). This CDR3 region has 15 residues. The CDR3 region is CASTEGTILTGELFF. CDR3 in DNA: TGTGCCAGCACCGAAGGGACAATTCTCACCGGGGAGCTGTTTTTT.

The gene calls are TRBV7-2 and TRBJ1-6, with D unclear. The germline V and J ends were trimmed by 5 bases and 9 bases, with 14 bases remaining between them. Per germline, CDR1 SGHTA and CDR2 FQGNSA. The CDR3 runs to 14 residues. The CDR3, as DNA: TGTGCCAGCAGCGAACGACCAGGAACTTCACCCCTCCACTTT. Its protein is CASSERPGTSPLHF.

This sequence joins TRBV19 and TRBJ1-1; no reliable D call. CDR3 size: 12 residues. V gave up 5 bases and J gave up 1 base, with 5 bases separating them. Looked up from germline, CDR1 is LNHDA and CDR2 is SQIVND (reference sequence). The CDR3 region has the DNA TGTGCCAGTAGTCCTAAGAACACTGAAGCTTTCTTT. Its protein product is CASSPKNTEAFF. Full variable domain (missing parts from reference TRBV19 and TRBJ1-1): DGGITQSPKYLFRKEGQNVTLSCEQNLNHDAMYWYRQDPGQGLRLIYYSQIVNDFQKGDIAEGYSVSREKKESFPLTVTSAQKNPTAFYLCASSPKNTEAFFGQGTRLTVV.

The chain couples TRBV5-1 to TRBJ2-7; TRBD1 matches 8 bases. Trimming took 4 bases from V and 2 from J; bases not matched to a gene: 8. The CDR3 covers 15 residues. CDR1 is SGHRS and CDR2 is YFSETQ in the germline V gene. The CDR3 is CASSLQGQGTYEQYF. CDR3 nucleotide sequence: TGCGCCAGCAGCCTCCAAGGACAGGGCACCTACGAGCAGTACTTC.

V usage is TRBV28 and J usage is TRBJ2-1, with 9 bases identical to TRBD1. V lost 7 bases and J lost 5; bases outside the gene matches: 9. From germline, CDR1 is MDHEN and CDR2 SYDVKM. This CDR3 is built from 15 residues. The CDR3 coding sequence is TGTGCCAGCACCCTAGGGGACAGGGTAGACAATGAGCAGTTCTTC. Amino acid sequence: CASTLGDRVDNEQFF.

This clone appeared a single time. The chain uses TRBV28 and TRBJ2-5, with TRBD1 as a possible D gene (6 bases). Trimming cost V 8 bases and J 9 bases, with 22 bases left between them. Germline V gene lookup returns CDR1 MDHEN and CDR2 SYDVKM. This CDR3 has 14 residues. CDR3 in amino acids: CASLQGHTPGSQYF. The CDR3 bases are TGTGCCAGCCTACAGGGCCACACCCCTGGGTCCCAGTACTTC.

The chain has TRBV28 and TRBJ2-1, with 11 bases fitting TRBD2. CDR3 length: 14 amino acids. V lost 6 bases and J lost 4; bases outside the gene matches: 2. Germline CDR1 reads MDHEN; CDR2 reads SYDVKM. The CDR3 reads CASRTSGSYNEQFF. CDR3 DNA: TGTGCCAGCAGAACTAGCGGGAGTTACAATGAGCAGTTCTTC.

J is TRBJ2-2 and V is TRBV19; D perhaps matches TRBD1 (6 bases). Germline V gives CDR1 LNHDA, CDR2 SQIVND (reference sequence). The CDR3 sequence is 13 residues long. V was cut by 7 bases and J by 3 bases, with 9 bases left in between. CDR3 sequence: CASNYRDTGELFF. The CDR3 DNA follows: TGTGCCAGTAACTACAGGGACACCGGGGAGCTGTTTTTT.

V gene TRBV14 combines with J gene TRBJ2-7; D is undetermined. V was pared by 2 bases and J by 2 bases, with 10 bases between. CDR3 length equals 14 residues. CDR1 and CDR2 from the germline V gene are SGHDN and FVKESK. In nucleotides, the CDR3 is TGTGCCAGCAGCCAACTGACACTGACCTACGAGCAGTACTTC. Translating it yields CASSQLTLTYEQYF.

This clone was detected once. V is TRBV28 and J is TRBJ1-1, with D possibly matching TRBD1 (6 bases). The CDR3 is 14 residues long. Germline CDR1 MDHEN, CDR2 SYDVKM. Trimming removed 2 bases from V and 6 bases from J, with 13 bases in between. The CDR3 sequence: CASSLHQGKAEAFF. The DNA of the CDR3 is TGTGCCAGCAGTTTACACCAGGGGAAAGCTGAAGCTTTCTTT.